The 16 T cell receptor beta chains reported below all come from one sample, sequenced in a study of OX40 agonist ivuxolimab in advanced cancers. Produced via immunoSEQ multiplex PCR; TCRdb's table is partial and in-frame only. Of around 80,000 clones listed, about nine tenths were seen once; the top ten hold roughly 0.3%. This material consisted of CD4+ or CD8+ T cells sorted from blood, taken in a trial of the OX40 agonist ivuxolimab. The receptors originated from an adult with an advanced solid tumor such as melanoma, head and neck, liver or kidney cancer.

The chain couples TRBV15 to TRBJ1-1; the D is unclear. Germline assignment: CDR1 LNHNV and CDR2 YYDKDF (reference sequence). The length of the CDR3 is 15 residues. Trimming removed 0 bases from V and 5 bases from J, with 13 bases in between. As DNA, the CDR3 is TGTGCCACCAGCAGAGATCGACGGGGAACGACTGAAGCTTTCTTT. Translation: CATSRDRRGTTEAFF.

This clone was seen a few times. The junction departs from germline at one end; a sequencing error may be responsible. This rearrangement joins TRBV28 to TRBJ2-1; 9 positions agree with TRBD1. CDR1 MDHEN and CDR2 SYDVKM come from the germline V gene. The CDR3 consists of 12 residues. CDR3 amino acids: CASSLGTGSTVF. CDR3 nucleotides: TGTGCCAGCAGTTTGGGGACAGGGTCCACCGTCTTC. Full variable domain (outside the CDR3, taken from reference TRBV28 and TRBJ2-1): DVKVTQSSRYLVKRTGEKVFLECVQDMDHENMFWYRQDPGLGLRLIYFSYDVKMKEKGDIPEGYSVSREKKERFSLILESASTNQTSMYLCASSLGTGSTVFGPGTRLTVL.

The rearrangement uses TRBV27 and TRBJ2-7; tentative D call: TRBD2 (6 bases). CDR3 size: 14 residues. The V and J ends lost 3 bases and 2 bases respectively, with 11 bases between them. Germline assignment: CDR1 MNHEY and CDR2 SMNVEV (reference sequence). The CDR3 nucleotides read TGTGCCAGCAGTTTCTCCGGGGGTCCCTACGAGCAGTACTTC. Amino acids: CASSFSGGPYEQYF.

The chain couples TRBV5-4 to TRBJ2-2, with 8 bases lining up with TRBD2. CDR1 and CDR2 (germline): SGHNT, YYREEE (reference sequence). The V segment lost 0 bases and the J segment 3 bases; nucleotides outside the gene matches: 4. The CDR3 is 16 residues long. The DNA for the CDR3 is TGTGCCAGCAGCTTGGGCGGGGGGCGATACACCGGGGAGCTGTTTTTT. Translation: CASSLGGGRYTGELFF. Looking up the rest from reference TRBV5-4 and TRBJ2-2 gives the full variable domain: ETGVTQSPTHLIKTRGQQVTLRCSSQSGHNTVSWYQQALGQGPQFIFQYYREEENGRGNFPPRFSGLQFPNYSSELNVNALELDDSALYLCASSLGGGRYTGELFFGEGSRLTVL.

Of note for this clone: The same CDR3 also results from other DNA sequences found in this sample. The rearrangement uses TRBV5-1 and TRBJ2-1; D is possibly TRBD1 (6 bases). This CDR3 has 16 residues. CDR1 and CDR2 (germline): SGHRS, YFSETQ. Trimming left V 4 bases short and J 0 bases short, with 14 bases between. The CDR3 protein is CASSPQGRSSYNEQFF. DNA for the CDR3: TGCGCCAGCAGCCCGCAGGGGCGAAGCTCCTACAATGAGCAGTTCTTC.

This clone was counted only a few times. The chain uses TRBV7-8 and TRBJ2-5; D ambiguous. Trimming stripped 0 bases from V and 4 bases from J, with 6 bases between. The CDR3 is 13 residues long. Germline CDR1 and CDR2: SGHVS and FQNEAQ. CDR3 nucleotides: TGTGCCAGCAGCTTAGCGGCGAGAGAGACCCAGTACTTC. It yields the protein CASSLAARETQYF. The full variable domain, with the rest looked up from reference TRBV7-8 and TRBJ2-5, is GAGVSQSPRYKVAKRGQDVALRCDPISGHVSLFWYQQALGQGPEFLTYFQNEAQLDKSGLPSDRFFAERPEGSVSTLKIQRTQQEDSAVYLCASSLAARETQYFGPGTRLLVL.

The CDR3 loop is CASRYRGPNEKLFF. CDR3 nucleotide sequence: TGTGCCAGTAGATACCGGGGGCCTAATGAAAAACTGTTTTTT. The chain employs TRBV19 and TRBJ1-4; TRBD1 is a possible D gene (6 bases). Germline-derived CDR1 and CDR2 are LNHDA and SQIVND (reference sequence). CDR3 size: 14 residues. Between the trimmed V and J ends, which lost 6 bases and 3 bases, there was a span of 11 bases.

This clone was seen a handful of times. The chain is built from TRBV28 and TRBJ1-1; no reliable D call. Germline V lookup: CDR1 MDHEN, CDR2 SYDVKM. V was cut by 10 bases and J by 1 base, with 13 bases left in between. The CDR3 has 13 amino acids. The CDR3 protein is CATEGLWNTEAFF. Here the CDR3 DNA reads TGTGCCACGGAAGGGTTGTGGAACACTGAAGCTTTCTTT.

The chain uses TRBV7-6 and TRBJ2-2; D call uncertain. This CDR3 has 13 residues. Trimming shortened V by 3 bases and J by 3 bases, and 5 bases separated the two germline ends. Germline-derived CDR1 and CDR2 are SGHVS and FNYEAQ. CDR3 region: CASSFGDTGELFF. The CDR3 DNA reads TGTGCCAGCAGCTTTGGAGACACCGGGGAGCTGTTTTTT.

CDR3 sequence (DNA): TGCGCCAGCAGCTTGTTAGTTGGCACCAACACCGGGGAGCTGTTTTTT. The encoded protein is CASSLLVGTNTGELFF. The chain links TRBV5-1 to TRBJ2-2; D not certain. The germline V and J ends were trimmed by 1 base and 2 bases, with 12 bases remaining between them. The CDR3 has 16 amino acids. Germline V gene data show CDR1 as SGHRS and CDR2 as YFSETQ.

The chain uses TRBV5-8 and TRBJ1-4; D might be TRBD1 (5 bases). Trimming stripped 6 bases from V and 5 bases from J, with 14 bases between. Germline V lookup: CDR1 SGHTS, CDR2 YDEGEE. This CDR3 comprises 14 residues. CDR3 sequence: CASTTTGTNEKLFF. As DNA, the CDR3 is TGTGCCAGCACAACGACGGGGACGAATGAAAAACTGTTTTTT.

This CDR3 is CASRSGQGAFSPLHF. The CDR3 DNA reads as TGTGCCAGCAGAAGCGGACAGGGGGCTTTTTCACCCCTCCACTTT. V usage is TRBV27 and J usage is TRBJ1-6, with 11 nucleotides matching TRBD1. The CDR3 has 15 amino acids. The ends lost 6 bases at V and 9 bases at J; junction bases unmatched: 7. In germline, CDR1 is MNHEY, CDR2 SMNVEV (reference sequence).

The chain has TRBV6-5 and TRBJ1-2; D unresolved. The CDR3 contains 14 residues. V lost 5 bases and J lost 7, with 17 bases in between. Germline assignment: CDR1 MNHEY and CDR2 SVGAGI. The CDR3 sequence: CASSPTVSRGGYTF. In DNA form, the CDR3 reads TGTGCCAGCAGTCCTACAGTCTCCCGCGGTGGCTACACCTTC.

The CDR3 here is CASSAQTGIYGYTF. The DNA for the CDR3 is TGTGCCAGCAGCGCCCAAACAGGGATCTATGGCTACACCTTC. The rearrangement links TRBV9 to TRBJ1-2; D possibly corresponds to TRBD1 (6 bases). The CDR3 totals 14 residues. Germline lookup yields CDR1 SGDLS and CDR2 YYNGEE. The germline V and J ends were trimmed by 3 bases and 4 bases, with 13 bases remaining between them.

This clone was counted once. The gene calls are TRBV28 and TRBJ1-4; possibly TRBD1 for D (5 bases). CDR3 length: 15 residues. CDR1 and CDR2 (germline): MDHEN, SYDVKM. Trimming cost V 5 bases and J 5 bases, with 15 bases left between them. The CDR3 loop is CASSPLSGPNEKLFF. The CDR3 region has the DNA TGTGCCAGCAGTCCCCTCTCAGGGCCAAATGAAAAACTGTTTTTT.

The chain couples TRBV28 to TRBJ2-1; D gene uncertain. The V end lost 3 bases, the J end lost 5 bases, and 14 bases lay between the germline ends. Germline CDR1 reads MDHEN; CDR2 reads SYDVKM. The CDR3 runs 15 residues. The CDR3 loop reads CASSFQGMEDNEQFF. The CDR3 coding sequence is TGTGCCAGCAGTTTCCAAGGGATGGAAGACAATGAGCAGTTCTTC. Together with reference TRBV28 and TRBJ2-1, the CDR3 gives the full variable domain: DVKVTQSSRYLVKRTGEKVFLECVQDMDHENMFWYRQDPGLGLRLIYFSYDVKMKEKGDIPEGYSVSREKKERFSLILESASTNQTSMYLCASSFQGMEDNEQFFGPGTRLTVL.